These 18 T cell receptor beta chains share one sample of origin, sequenced in a study of T cell clonality in common variable immunodeficiency. Findings and caveats of the study: In common variable immunodeficiency, TCR beta chains reportedly carried fewer deletions and N-nucleotide insertions.

Generated by immunoSEQ multiplex PCR, the TCRdb table keeps only in-frame clones and is missing some. This sample carries about 34,000 clones, none of them present only once. For these receptors, no antigen is known. Sequencing was done on a sample of peripheral blood mononuclear cells. These receptor sequences come from a human donor with common variable immunodeficiency.

Concerning this clone itself: Read coverage stops 3 residues before the CDR3 terminus; the germline J gene supplies the remainder. This sequence joins TRBV19 and TRBJ2-1, with TRBD2 matching over 10 bases. The V gene end was trimmed by 2 bases and the J gene end by 3 bases; junction bases not matched to a gene: 4. CDR3 length: 16 residues. Germline-derived CDR1 and CDR2 are LNHDA and SQIVND (reference sequence). CDR3 DNA, as far as it was read: TGTGCCAGTAGTATATCACTAGCGGGAAACTACAATGAG. Residues: CASSISLAGNYNE. The entire CDR3 sequence reads CASSISLAGNYNEQFF.

This clone was found a few times. The read terminates 3 residues before the CDR3 end, so the remaining end is supplied by the germline J gene. V and J are TRBV7-2 and TRBJ2-1, with TRBD2 identical over 14 bases. V shed 0 bases and J 4 bases; nucleotides not matched to a gene: 2. The CDR3 is 17 amino acids. Germline V gene lookup returns CDR1 SGHTA and CDR2 FQGNSA. CDR3 bases read: TGTGCCAGCAGCTTAGCGGGGACTAGCGGGGGATACAATGAG. It is translated as CASSLAGTSGGYNE. The entire CDR3 sequence reads CASSLAGTSGGYNEQFF.

This clone was recorded at least ten times. The read comes to an end 3 residues before the CDR3 does, leaving the germline J gene to fill in the end. The V gene is TRBV19, the J gene TRBJ1-1, with D maybe TRBD1 (6 bases). The V gene's germline CDR1 is LNHDA and CDR2 SQIVND (reference sequence). This CDR3 has 15 amino acids. The V and J ends lost 2 bases and 4 bases respectively, with 14 bases between them. CDR3 sequence reads: CASSIPARGGTEAFF. CDR3 DNA, as far as it was read: TGTGCCAGTAGTATACCCGCCAGGGGAGGCACTGAA.

This clone turned up a few times. The CDR3 goes on 3 residues after the read ends, and that part is filled in from the germline J gene. This sequence joins TRBV7-9 and TRBJ2-1, with TRBD2 identical over 9 bases. J lost 5 bases, V lost 9 bases, and 11 bases had no gene match. Germline V gene data show CDR1 as SEHNR and CDR2 as FQNEAQ (reference sequence). The CDR3 has 15 amino acids. The CDR3 loop reads CASIRAGGPNNEQFF. The covered CDR3 bases are TGTGCCAGTATACGGGCGGGAGGGCCGAACAATGAG.

In this sample, this clone turned up many times. The CDR3 is cut off 3 residues early in the read; its end comes from the germline J gene. The same CDR3 also results from other DNA sequences found in this sample. The chain combines TRBV7-2 with TRBJ2-5; weak D call: TRBD2 (5 bases). V shed 5 bases and J shed 2 bases, with 12 bases lying between them. The CDR3 runs 14 residues. Germline CDR1 reads SGHTA; CDR2 reads FQGNSA. The DNA read from the CDR3 is TGTGCCAGCAGCCTCGGACGGGGTCAAGAGACC. Protein product: CASSLGRGQET. The CDR3 reads in full as CASSLGRGQETQYF. The full variable domain, with the rest looked up from reference TRBV7-2 and TRBJ2-5, is GAGVSQSPSNKVTEKGKDVELRCDPISGHTALYWYRQSLGQGLEFLIYFQGNSAPDKSGLPSDRFSAERTGGSVSTLTIQRTQQEDSAVYLCASSLGRGQETQYFGPGTRLLVL.

This clone was observed at least ten times. From the germline J gene comes the end of the CDR3, since the read stops 3 residues before it. The chain employs TRBV2 and TRBJ2-1, with TRBD2 as a possible D gene (6 bases). CDR3 length: 14 amino acids. Trimming took off 3 bases at V and 5 bases at J, with 11 bases between the two ends. From germline, CDR1 is SNHLY and CDR2 FYNNEI. The CDR3 DNA, read in part, is TGTGCCAGCAGTGAGGGACTGGGCCACAATGAG. It encodes CASSEGLGHNE. The whole CDR3 reads CASSEGLGHNEQFF.

This clone was observed at least ten times. The sequenced fragment ends 3 residues before the CDR3 boundary, so the rest is inferred from the germline J gene. The genes are TRBV20-1 and TRBJ1-1; 7 nucleotides align to TRBD1. There are 13 residues in the CDR3. Germline lookup yields CDR1 DFQATT and CDR2 SNEGSKA (reference sequence). V lost 6 bases and J lost 4; bases outside the gene matches: 8. CDR3 loop: CSAPDREVTEAFF. Incomplete CDR3 DNA: TGCAGTGCCCCAGACAGGGAAGTCACTGAA.

As regards this clone: The CDR3 end is not reached by the read, which stops 3 residues before it; the germline J gene fills it in. The rearrangement uses TRBV20-1 and TRBJ2-5, with D perhaps TRBD2 (5 bases). Per the germline V gene, CDR1 is DFQATT and CDR2 is SNEGSKA (reference sequence). The CDR3 loop spans 15 amino acids. Trimming removed 1 base at V and 5 bases at J, with 17 bases between. The CDR3 bases that were read are TGCAGTGCTAGAGTTGGGCAGGTGGAGGAGGAGACC. Amino acid sequence: CSARVGQVEEET. The full CDR3 sequence reads CSARVGQVEEETQYF.

With respect to this clone: The read finishes 3 residues shy of the CDR3 end, and the germline J gene is used to complete it. This chain uses TRBV2 with TRBJ1-5; 9 nucleotides align to TRBD1. Looked up from germline, CDR1 is SNHLY and CDR2 is FYNNEI. The ends lost 7 bases at V and 7 bases at J; junction bases unmatched: 8. This CDR3 contains 14 residues. The CDR3 bases that were read are TGTGCCAGCACCTGGGGACAGGGCTCGCAGCCC. Amino acid sequence: CASTWGQGSQP. The entire CDR3 sequence reads CASTWGQGSQPQHF.

This clone was found many times. The CDR3 end lies 3 residues beyond the end of the read and is filled in from the germline J gene. The genes are TRBV30 and TRBJ1-2, with D maybe TRBD1 (6 bases). V was clipped by 2 bases and J by 2 bases, with 6 bases between them. The CDR3 length is 12 residues. CDR1 is GTSNPN, CDR2 SVGIG, per germline (reference sequence). The sequenced part of the CDR3 DNA is TGTGCCTGGAGTAGGGGGAACTATGGC. It encodes CAWSRGNYG. The whole CDR3 protein is CAWSRGNYGYTF.

This clone was detected a few times. CDR3 region: CASSPPGTASYEQYF. Incomplete CDR3 DNA: TGTGCCAGCTCACCGCCCGGGACAGCTTCCTACGAG. The V and J genes are TRBV18 and TRBJ2-7; 7 nucleotides match TRBD1. The CDR3 goes on 3 residues after the read ends, and that part is filled in from the germline J gene. Germline CDR1 is KGHSH and CDR2 is LQKENI. After removal of 3 bases from V and 1 base from J, the junction contained 6 bases not matched to a gene. The CDR3 totals 15 residues.

The sample holds many counts of this clone. The missing CDR3 end, 3 residues past where the read stops, is filled in from the germline J gene. V gene TRBV13 combines with J gene TRBJ2-1; 13 bases match TRBD2. Per germline, CDR1 PRHDT and CDR2 FYEKMQ (reference sequence). The CDR3 is 17 residues long. V lost 6 bases, J lost 4 bases, and 9 bases stayed unmatched. The CDR3 sequence: CASSHTSGRGLYNEQFF. CDR3 DNA (partial): TGTGCCAGCAGTCATACTAGCGGGAGGGGGCTTTACAATGAG.

This clone occurred a few times. The read finishes 3 residues shy of the CDR3 end, and the germline J gene is used to complete it. The genes are TRBV2 and TRBJ2-1; D unresolved. The germline V and J ends were trimmed by 5 bases and 6 bases, with 5 bases remaining between them. The CDR3 is 11 residues long. Germline V lookup: CDR1 SNHLY, CDR2 FYNNEI. The CDR3 reads CASSNFNEQFF. CDR3 bases read: TGTGCCAGCAGTAACTTCAATGAG.

In the case of this clone: The sequenced fragment ends 3 residues before the CDR3 boundary, so the rest is inferred from the germline J gene. The chain joins TRBV19 to TRBJ1-1; D is possibly TRBD1 (5 bases). Germline CDR1 and CDR2: LNHDA and SQIVND (reference sequence). V gave up 7 bases and J gave up 1 base, with 10 bases separating them. This CDR3 is built from 13 residues. The CDR3 DNA, read in part, is TGTGCCAGTACCCCCGGACAGAACACTGAA. Protein sequence: CASTPGQNTE. The whole CDR3 reads CASTPGQNTEAFF.

This clone was recorded a few times. The missing CDR3 end, 3 residues past where the read stops, is filled in from the germline J gene. The chain links TRBV30 to TRBJ1-1; D not resolved. CDR1 and CDR2 from the germline V gene are GTSNPN and SVGIG (reference sequence). There are 20 residues in the CDR3. V was pared by 1 base and J by 1 base, with 28 bases between. The CDR3 region is CAWSGRLRRQRKARNTEAFF. The sequenced CDR3 bases are TGTGCCTGGAGTGGGCGATTACGACGACAAAGAAAGGCTCGGAACACTGAA.

On this clone: The read halts 3 residues ahead of the CDR3 end, with the missing end drawn from the germline J gene. This chain joins TRBV19 and TRBJ1-3, with D tentatively TRBD1 (6 bases). Germline-derived CDR1 and CDR2 are LNHDA and SQIVND (reference sequence). V shed 3 bases and J shed 4 bases, with 13 bases lying between them. CDR3 size: 15 residues. CDR3: CASSIPHGGGNTIYF. The DNA read from the CDR3 is TGTGCCAGTAGTATTCCCCATGGGGGCGGAAACACC. Filled out from reference TRBV19 and TRBJ1-3, the complete variable domain reads DGGITQSPKYLFRKEGQNVTLSCEQNLNHDAMYWYRQDPGQGLRLIYYSQIVNDFQKGDIAEGYSVSREKKESFPLTVTSAQKNPTAFYLCASSIPHGGGNTIYFGEGSWLTVV.

This clone was counted at least ten times. The read terminates 3 residues ahead of where the CDR3 ends, so the germline J gene completes it. Other DNA sequences of this sample code for an identical CDR3. The chain combines TRBV29-1 with TRBJ2-3; 12 bases align to TRBD2. V gave up 4 bases and J gave up 3 bases; unmatched junction bases: 2. This CDR3 is built from 14 residues. Germline CDR1 is SQVTM and CDR2 is ANQGSEA. CDR3 sequence: CSVVLAGGTDTQYF. The sequenced CDR3 bases are TGCAGCGTTGTGCTAGCGGGAGGGACAGATACG.

This clone showed up just a few times. The CDR3 is cut off 3 residues early in the read; its end comes from the germline J gene. The J gene is TRBJ2-7, the V gene TRBV19, with 9 bases matching TRBD2. V lost 9 bases to trimming and J lost 4 bases; unmatched junction nucleotides: 13. Per the germline V gene, CDR1 is LNHDA and CDR2 is SQIVND (reference sequence). CDR3 length equals 15 residues. The CDR3 protein is CASSVGGRAQYEQYF. The part of the CDR3 DNA that was read is TGTGCCAGCTCCGTTGGCGGGAGGGCCCAGTACGAG.